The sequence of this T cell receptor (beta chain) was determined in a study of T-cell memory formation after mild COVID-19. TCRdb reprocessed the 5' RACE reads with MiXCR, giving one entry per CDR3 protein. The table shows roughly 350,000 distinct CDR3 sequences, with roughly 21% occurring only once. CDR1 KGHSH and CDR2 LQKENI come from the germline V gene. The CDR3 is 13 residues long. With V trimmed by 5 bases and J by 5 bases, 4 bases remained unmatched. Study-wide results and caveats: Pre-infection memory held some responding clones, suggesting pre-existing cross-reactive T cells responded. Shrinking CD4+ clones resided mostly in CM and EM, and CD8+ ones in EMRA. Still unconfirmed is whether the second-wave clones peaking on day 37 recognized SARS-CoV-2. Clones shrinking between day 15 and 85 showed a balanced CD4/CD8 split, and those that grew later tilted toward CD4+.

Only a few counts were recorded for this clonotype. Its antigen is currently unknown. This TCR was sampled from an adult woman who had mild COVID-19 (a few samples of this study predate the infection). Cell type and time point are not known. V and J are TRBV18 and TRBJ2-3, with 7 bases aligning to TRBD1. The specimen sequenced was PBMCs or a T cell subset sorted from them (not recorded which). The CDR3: CASSGTERDTQYF. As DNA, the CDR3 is TGTGCCAGCTCAGGGACAGAGAGAGATACGCAGTATTTT.